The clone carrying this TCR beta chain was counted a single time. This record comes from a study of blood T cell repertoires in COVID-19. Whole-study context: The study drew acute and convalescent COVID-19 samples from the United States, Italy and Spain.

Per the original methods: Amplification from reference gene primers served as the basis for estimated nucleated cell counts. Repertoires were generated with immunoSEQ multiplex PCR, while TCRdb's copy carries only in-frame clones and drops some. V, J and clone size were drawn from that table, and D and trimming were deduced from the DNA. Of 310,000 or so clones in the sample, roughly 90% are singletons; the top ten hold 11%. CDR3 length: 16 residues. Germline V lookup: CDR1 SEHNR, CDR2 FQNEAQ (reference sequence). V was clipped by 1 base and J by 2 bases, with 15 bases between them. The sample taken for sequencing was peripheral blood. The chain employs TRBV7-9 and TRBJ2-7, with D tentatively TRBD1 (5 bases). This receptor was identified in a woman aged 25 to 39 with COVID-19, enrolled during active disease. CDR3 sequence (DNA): TGTGCCAGCAGCTTAGTCGGGCAGGGTGGACCCTACGAGCAGTACTTC. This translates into CASSLVGQGGPYEQYF.